The following is a T cell receptor beta chain sequence with its context. Its antigen remains unknown. Some clones are missing from TCRdb's copy, which holds only in-frame ones; the method was immunoSEQ multiplex PCR. This sample has tens of thousands of clones, with 70% to 90% found just once. V shed 2 bases and J shed 6 bases, with 5 bases lying between them. The germline V gene has CDR1 MDHEN and CDR2 SYDVKM. This CDR3 has 12 amino acids. The data belong to a study of OX40 agonist ivuxolimab in advanced cancers. Study-wide background: Patients with prior anti-PD-1, anti-PD-L1 or anti-CTLA-4 therapy were eligible; roughly 41% had some. Whole-study results and caveats: Individuals who were partial responders at 0.1-3.0 mg/kg had clonal expansion that ranked among the lowest.

The genes are TRBV28 and TRBJ2-1, with D uncertain. Here the sequenced sample was CD4+ or CD8+ T cells sorted from blood, taken in a trial of the OX40 agonist ivuxolimab. The TCR was taken from an adult with an advanced solid tumor such as melanoma, head and neck, liver or kidney cancer. CDR3 bases: TGTGCCAGCAGTTTACCTAGCAATGAGCAGTTCTTC. Its protein product is CASSLPSNEQFF.